These T cell receptor beta chains were read from a single sample in a study of T cell changes during pregnancy in multiple sclerosis. Some clones are missing from TCRdb's copy, which holds only in-frame ones; the method was immunoSEQ multiplex PCR. The sample has tens of thousands of clones, roughly nine tenths seen once. Sequences were derived from peripheral blood, sampled in the first trimester of pregnancy. These receptor sequences come from a female donor in good health, enrolled as a control in a pregnancy study. Each CDR3 is given without its conserved first and last residue. A D gene is named only where the DNA matches it firmly.

>NA|TRBV14|TRBJ2-5
ASSHPMTRGSSETQY
>NA|TRBV5-1|TRBJ2-1
ASRSGLSYNEQF
>NA|TRBV28|TRBJ2-2
ASSLWGQNTGELF
>TRBD1|TRBV19|TRBJ1-2
ASSSGQANGYT
>NA|TRBV25-1|TRBJ2-3
ASSSGLFTDTQY
>NA|TRBV21-1|TRBJ2-3
ASTLHGGRGKRDTQY
>TRBD1|TRBV9|TRBJ1-1
ASSETGALNTEAF
>TRBD2|TRBV28|TRBJ2-1
ASRPGGVNEQF
>TRBD2|TRBV7-9|TRBJ2-1
ASSEPGTNNEQF
>TRBD1|TRBV6-1|TRBJ1-4
ASSKNRDSH
>NA|TRBV10-3|TRBJ2-5
AISESGETQY
>NA|TRBV10-1|TRBJ2-2
ASSSQGDTGELF
>NA|TRBV5-1|TRBJ1-3
ASSPHGLAGNTIY
>NA|TRBV4-1|TRBJ2-7
ASSLHSGVSEQY
>NA|TRBV11-2|TRBJ2-1
ASSLSGTYNEQF
>TRBD2|TRBV18|TRBJ2-3
ASSLKTSGGTDTQY
>TRBD1|TRBV2|TRBJ2-2
ASPTNGVGQVPPLNTGELF
>TRBD2|TRBV5-5|TRBJ2-2
ASSPRTSGAYTGELF
>NA|TRBV28|TRBJ2-5
ASRWREGYQETQY
>NA|TRBV7-9|TRBJ1-1
ASSSEGTSTEAF
>NA|TRBV12-5|TRBJ1-1
ASATAAGTEAF
>NA|TRBV5-5|TRBJ2-2
ASSIAPLTRPGELF
>NA|TRBV7-6|TRBJ2-5
ASSLLAGQRTRETQY
>TRBD2|TRBV6-6|TRBJ2-2
ASGLAGTGELF
>NA|TRBV18|TRBJ1-1
ASSPFQEGTEAF
>TRBD2|TRBV19|TRBJ2-7
ASRTGLAGGSEQY
>TRBD2|TRBV11-2|TRBJ2-2
ASSFGTRGTGELF
>TRBD2|TRBV6-1|TRBJ2-3
ASQILAGGTDTQY
>TRBD1|TRBV11-3|TRBJ2-1
ASSSRQGALNEQF
>TRBD1|TRBV27|TRBJ2-7
ASSLRPPGQGYEQY
>NA|TRBV5-1|TRBJ2-5
ASSLGQEETQY
>NA|TRBV5-6|TRBJ2-5
ASSFGAGSQETQY